The sequence of this TCR beta chain was determined in a study of T cell responses to AZD1222 COVID-19 vaccine. Here immunoSEQ multiplex PCR was the method, and the copy in TCRdb shows in-frame clones only, minus some. The top ten hold over 5% of the sample, which has 95,000 to 150,000 clones, 70% to 85% seen once. The germline gives CDR1 KGHSH, CDR2 LQKENI. CDR3 length equals 15 residues. The V gene lost 2 bases and the J gene lost 7 bases, with 12 bases spanning the gap. The clonotype was recovered from an adult in good health. The sequences come from peripheral blood, collected on day 0 of AZD1222 vaccination. The genes are TRBV18 and TRBJ1-6; D is uncertain. DNA of the CDR3: TGTGCCAGCTCACCAGGGCGAGTTGGAAATTCACCCCTCCACTTT. It yields the protein CASSPGRVGNSPLHF.